What follows describes a single T cell receptor beta chain. MiXCR was run by TCRdb on the reads, yielding one entry per CDR3 protein. The data contain nearly 550,000 distinct CDR3 sequences, approximately 15% of them singletons. The data belong to a study of T cell repertoires in cytomegalovirus infection. CDR3 length: 17 amino acids. Germline CDR1 MDHEN, CDR2 SYDVKM. V was pared by 0 bases and J by 0 bases, with 6 bases of the junction left unmatched. Sequencing input: CD8+ T cells from PBMCs. The source is a human donor in good health (CMV status not recorded). Some clones in this sample may be carry-over from other donors' samples. This chain connects TRBV28 to TRBJ2-3, with 7 bases lining up with TRBD2. CDR3 sequence reads: CASSLWRGSASTDTQYF. The CDR3 DNA sequence: TGTGCCAGCAGTTTATGGCGGGGGAGTGCTAGCACAGATACGCAGTATTTT.